This T cell receptor beta chain derives from a study of blood T cell repertoires in COVID-19. Study information: The study drew acute and convalescent COVID-19 samples from the United States, Italy and Spain. T cells, B-cell-depleted T cells, or PBMCs supplied cDNA or gDNA.

A Seattle source enrolled patients during active infection and followed them longitudinally. Original handling: Reference gene primer amplification in the assay estimated nucleated cell counts. Clones were read by immunoSEQ multiplex PCR, and TCRdb kept only the in-frame ones, dropping some. V, J and clone size reflect that table, while D and trimming were determined from the DNA. The sample lists some 130,000 clones, around 86% occurring once. This receptor was identified in a woman in her 70s with COVID-19, enrolled during active disease. The sequencing sample was made of peripheral blood.

The CDR3 loop is CASTGTVQLYYGYTF. For the CDR3, the DNA is TGTGCCAGTACCGGGACAGTCCAACTTTACTATGGCTACACCTTC. This chain uses TRBV6-5 with TRBJ1-2, with 7 bases lining up with TRBD1. This CDR3 contains 15 residues. Unmatched junction bases numbered 13, after V lost 9 bases and J lost 3 bases. Germline CDR1 reads MNHEY; CDR2 reads SVGAGI.